The source of this T cell receptor (beta chain) is a study of blood T cells in healthy people across ages. Germline V CDR1 and CDR2: SGHRS, YFSETQ. The CDR3 spans 15 residues. Every donor gave roughly 9.6 milliliters of peripheral blood. Each sample provided at least 5 micrograms of extracted total RNA. In the case of this clonotype: What it binds is unknown. At one boundary the junction diverges from the germline segment, which might be a read error.

Findings and caveats of the study: While age rose, TCR beta diversity per million T cells dropped in a roughly linear way. Donors of long life had a larger count of naive CD4+ cells and greater diversity than aged donors.

Using a J-beta primer mix together with a sample-barcoded 5' primer, a second PCR was run for roughly 6 to 11 cycles. TCRdb called the 5' RACE reads again in MiXCR, with one record for every CDR3 protein. The sample yields around 800,000 distinct CDR3 sequences, roughly 53% seen once. The source material was blood. The rearrangement uses TRBV5-1 and TRBJ1-1, with no clear D. The sequence was obtained from a man older than 75 in good health. CDR3 DNA: TGCGCCAGCAGCTCGGTGGCGGGGAAGGTCACTGGAGCTTTCTTT. It encodes CASSSVAGKVTGAFF.